These 2 T cell receptor beta chains originate from one sample sequenced in a study of tumor-infiltrating lymphocytes in primary liver carcinoma. With a constant-region primer, TCR beta cDNA was made from approximately 500 ng of total RNA. Three nested multiplex PCR rounds of slightly modified ARM-PCR generated TCR beta libraries. Both of the initial two PCR rounds ran for 10 cycles and employed TRBV1-TRBV30 forward primers alongside a C-beta reverse primer. MiXCR, run by TCRdb on the multiplex PCR reads, gives a single entry per CDR3 protein. This sample carries about 350,000 distinct CDR3 sequences, roughly 61% of them seen once, and the ten largest clones take about 6%. Unsorted whole blood supplied the blood RNA, and germline DNA was isolated too. Sample: peripheral blood. These receptors originate from a man aged 35 to 55 with primary liver carcinoma and hepatitis B virus infection.

Of note for this clonotype: The junction does not match germline at one end; this may be a read error. CDR3 DNA sequence: TGTGCCAGCAGCTTAATCAGCGGGGGCACAGATACGCAATATTTT. This sequence encodes CASSLISGGTDTQYF. This chain connects TRBV11-2 to TRBJ2-3; TRBD2 agrees at 8 bases. Germline V gives CDR1 SGHAT, CDR2 FQNNGV. The CDR3 consists of 15 residues. Full variable domain (missing parts from reference TRBV11-2 and TRBJ2-3): EAGVAQSPRYKIIEKRQSVAFWCNPISGHATLYWYQQILGQGPKLLIQFQNNGVVDDSQLPKDRFSAERLKGVDSTLKIQPAKLEDSAVYLCASSLISGGTDTQYFGPGTRLTVL.

With regard to this clonotype: A read error may explain this, as a much larger clone is one base away. This chain links TRBV6-5 with TRBJ2-5; perhaps TRBD2 as D (5 bases). CDR1 and CDR2 from the germline V gene are MNHEY and SVGAGI. The CDR3 loop spans 14 amino acids. V lost 8 bases and J lost 5, with 18 bases in between. The CDR3 DNA reads as TGTGCCAGCGGCCGAACGGTTTGGACTGAGACCCAGTACTTC. Its translation is CASGRTVWTETQYF.